This entry lists 22 T cell receptor beta chains sequenced from one sample in a study of breast tumors, draining lymph nodes, adjacent tissues (TCRdb year 2016). Library construction relied on multiplex PCR. The sequencer listed for this sample is Illumina HiSeq 2000. The raw public data were reprocessed by TCRdb itself: fastp quality trimming at Q25, MiXCR clonotype calling, in-frame beta chains only. Each entry merges the rows of one CDR3 protein and shows their most common DNA and genes. This sample holds about 89,000 distinct CDR3 sequences; over 25% were observed only once. The top ten hold over 7.5% of the sample. Lymph node samples were obtained from the axillary draining lymph nodes of breast cancer patients. The sequencing input was axillary lymph node tissue. The receptor source for this set is a female donor with breast cancer. Some clones in this sample may be carry-over from other donors' samples.

Worth noting for this clonotype: At one end the junction does not follow the germline gene, possibly because of a read error. The chain joins TRBV7-9 to TRBJ2-5, with 8 bases fitting TRBD1. There are 15 residues in the CDR3. Germline V lookup: CDR1 SEHNR, CDR2 FQNEAQ (reference sequence). The CDR3 region has the DNA TGTGCCAGCAGGGAACAGGGGGGCCACCAAGAGACTCAGTACTTC. Translation: CASREQGGHQETQYF.

The rearrangement links TRBV25-1 to TRBJ2-5, with D tentatively TRBD1 (7 bases). Trimming took 3 bases from V and 7 from J, leaving 18 bases between them. CDR1 and CDR2 from the germline V gene are MGHDK and SYGVNS. The CDR3 has 15 amino acids. The CDR3 spells CASSDFRQGGGTQYF. CDR3 nucleotide sequence: TGTGCCAGCAGTGATTTTCGACAGGGAGGAGGGACCCAGTACTTC.

This clonotype was detected only a few times. The chain combines TRBV27 with TRBJ2-1; 11 bases match TRBD2. J lost 6 bases, V lost 8 bases, and 12 bases had no gene match. Germline CDR1 MNHEY, CDR2 SMNVEV (reference sequence). This CDR3 contains 16 residues. As DNA, the CDR3 is TGTGCCAGCGGACACAGCGGGACTAGCGGAGTCAATGAGCAGTTCTTC. It yields the protein CASGHSGTSGVNEQFF.

This clonotype was picked up many times. The rearrangement links TRBV2 to TRBJ1-4; D ambiguous. Germline CDR1 and CDR2: SNHLY and FYNNEI. This CDR3 has 14 residues. V lost 10 bases to trimming and J lost 0 bases, with 12 bases between them. The CDR3 spells CATTLDPTNEKLFF. In DNA, the CDR3 is TGTGCCACCACGCTCGATCCAACTAATGAAAAACTGTTTTTT.

This clonotype was seen ten or more times. The CDR3, as DNA: TGTGCCAGCAGTTACTCGACCCCGGGGGGTTCTACAGATACGCAGTATTTT. As protein: CASSYSTPGGSTDTQYF. The chain joins TRBV6-6 to TRBJ2-3; the match to TRBD2 covers 7 bases. CDR1 MNHNY and CDR2 SVGAGI come from the germline V gene (reference sequence). V was clipped by 0 bases and J by 3 bases; unmatched bases: 9. This CDR3 contains 17 residues.

This chain joins TRBV28 and TRBJ2-5, with TRBD1 identical over 9 bases. Germline values: CDR1 MDHEN, CDR2 SYDVKM. Trimming removed 0 bases from V and 5 bases from J; junction bases left unmatched: 13. The CDR3 totals 18 residues. DNA for the CDR3: TGTGCCAGCAGTTTATGGCCGGGACAGGGATTGGCGGGGGAGACCCAGTACTTC. Translation: CASSLWPGQGLAGETQYF.

V gene TRBV20-1 combines with J gene TRBJ1-2, with a possible D match to TRBD1 (5 bases). The V gene lost 3 bases and the J gene lost 3 bases, with 20 bases spanning the gap. The CDR3 is made up of 16 amino acids. Germline assignment: CDR1 DFQATT and CDR2 SNEGSKA (reference sequence). The CDR3 DNA is TGCAGTGCTAGGGGGACTAGCGGGGGGGACGACTATGGCTACACCTTC. This codes for CSARGTSGGDDYGYTF.

About this clonotype itself: A much larger clone differs from this one at a single base, so this may be a read error. The chain is built from TRBV12-3 or TRBV12-4 and TRBJ2-2; D gene unclear. V was pared by 6 bases and J by 1 base, with 6 bases between. This CDR3 comprises 13 residues. CDR3 sequence: CASRRLNTGELFF. The CDR3 region has the DNA TGTGCCAGCAGAAGACTGAACACCGGGGAGCTGTTTTTT.

V usage is TRBV9 and J usage is TRBJ1-1; maybe TRBD1 (5 bases). Germline V gives CDR1 SGDLS, CDR2 YYNGEE. The CDR3 consists of 13 residues. Trimming shortened V by 3 bases and J by 1 base, and 7 bases separated the two germline ends. The CDR3 DNA reads as TGTGCCAGCAGCGCTGGACAGAACACTGAAGCTTTCTTT. Encoded protein: CASSAGQNTEAFF.

This clonotype showed up many times. This chain joins TRBV24-1 and TRBJ2-1; 8 bases are shared with TRBD2. This CDR3 contains 14 residues. J gave up 7 bases and V 3 bases, and 4 bases lay outside the gene matches. In germline, CDR1 is KGHDR, CDR2 SFDVKD. The CDR3 sequence is CATSDTREVNEQFF. The CDR3, as DNA: TGTGCCACCAGTGATACGCGGGAGGTGAATGAGCAGTTCTTC.

The chain uses TRBV27 and TRBJ2-7; the D is unclear. The CDR3 covers 12 residues. The germline V and J ends were trimmed by 4 bases and 0 bases, with 4 bases remaining between them. CDR1 and CDR2 from the germline V gene are MNHEY and SMNVEV (reference sequence). The DNA for the CDR3 is TGTGCCAGCAGTTCCAGCTCCTACGAGCAGTACTTC. It encodes CASSSSSYEQYF.

The sample holds a few counts of this clonotype. It may be a read error: a sequence one base away is much more abundant. The chain has TRBV5-5 and TRBJ2-2; possibly TRBD2 for D (6 bases). Deletions cut 1 base from V and 6 bases from J, with 16 bases between. Germline-derived CDR1 and CDR2 are SGHKS and YYEKEE (reference sequence). There are 16 residues in the CDR3. CDR3 coding DNA: TGTGCCAGCAGCTTGCGGGCAGCGGGCGACTCCGGGGAGCTGTTTTTT. This gives the protein CASSLRAAGDSGELFF.

This clonotype has a count of ten or more. The gene calls are TRBV9 and TRBJ1-1; no clear D. The ends were cut back, 0 bases at V and 2 bases at J, with 11 bases in the middle. Germline values: CDR1 SGDLS, CDR2 YYNGEE. The CDR3 runs 15 residues. In DNA form, the CDR3 reads TGTGCCAGCAGCGTAGGAGGGATTGGCAACACTGAAGCTTTCTTT. Its translation is CASSVGGIGNTEAFF.

This clonotype was detected ten times or more. The chain recombines TRBV7-9 with TRBJ2-7, with D perhaps assigned TRBD1 or TRBD2 (5 bases each). The germline CDR1 and CDR2 sequences are SEHNR and FQNEAQ (reference sequence). Trimming cost V 5 bases and J 3 bases, with 26 bases left between them. The CDR3 covers 18 residues. Here the CDR3 reads CASSPAYLGTLSIYEQYF. The CDR3 DNA reads as TGTGCCAGCAGCCCGGCGTACCTCGGGACCCTATCCATCTACGAGCAGTACTTC.

Concerning this clonotype: Just one base apart from a much larger clone, this may be a read error. The chain employs TRBV11-2 and TRBJ2-1; no clear D gene. The V end lost 5 bases, the J end lost 5 bases, and 16 bases lay between the germline ends. CDR1 is SGHAT, CDR2 FQNNGV, per germline. The CDR3 extends over 15 amino acids. This CDR3 reads CASSRSLWPDNEQFF. Written as DNA, the CDR3 is TGTGCCAGCAGCCGATCCCTGTGGCCGGACAATGAGCAGTTCTTC.

This clonotype occurred once. A much bigger clone sits one base away, suggesting this may be a read error. No conserved phenylalanine or tryptophan is present at the end of the CDR3, so a read error is the likely explanation. The DNA is left out, because the CDR3 cannot be placed on it with certainty; the CDR3 is given as TCRdb lists it. The chain couples TRBV20-1 to TRBJ2-5. Per the germline V gene, CDR1 is DFQATT and CDR2 is SNEGSKA (reference sequence). The CDR3 region is 11 residues in length, termini included. CDR3 loop: CSARVQETQSL.

A word on this clonotype: This may arise from a read error, as a much more abundant clone is one base away. A read error is likely, as this CDR3 ends without the conserved phenylalanine or tryptophan. V usage is TRBV6-5 and J usage is TRBJ1-6; D possibly corresponds to TRBD1 (6 bases). V was clipped by 6 bases and J by 11 bases, with 20 bases between them. CDR3 length: 15 amino acids. The germline V gene has CDR1 MNHEY and CDR2 SVGAGI. The CDR3 coding sequence is TGTGCCAGCAGCCTTCTCCCTGACAGGAATCCACCCCTCCACCTT. It encodes CASSLLPDRNPPLHL.

This clonotype was counted at least ten times. The genes are TRBV7-2 and TRBJ2-3, with a tentative D call TRBD2 (6 bases). V was pared by 1 base and J by 5 bases, with 13 bases between. CDR3 length equals 15 residues. The V gene's germline CDR1 is SGHTA and CDR2 FQGNSA. For the CDR3, the DNA is TGTGCCAGCAGCTTAGGGTACGGGAGAATAGATACGCAGTATTTT. It encodes CASSLGYGRIDTQYF.

In the case of this clonotype: No conserved phenylalanine or tryptophan ends this CDR3, so it is likely a read error. The rearrangement joins TRBV5-1 to TRBJ1-1; D remains unclear. Germline V gene sequence: CDR1 SGHRS, CDR2 YFSETQ. The V gene lost 4 bases and the J gene lost 0 bases, with 7 bases spanning the gap. The CDR3 is made up of 13 amino acids. The chain's CDR3 is CASSSGMNTEAFC. CDR3 DNA sequence: TGCGCCAGCAGCAGCGGGATGAACACTGAAGCTTTCTGT.

This clonotype was recorded many times. The chain links TRBV4-3 to TRBJ1-5; D gene uncertain. CDR1 and CDR2 from the germline V gene are LGHNA and YSLEER. Deletions cut 1 base from V and 3 bases from J, with 7 bases between. The CDR3 has 14 residues. The CDR3 DNA is TGCGCCAGCAGCCAAGCTGGGAACAATCAGCCCCAGCATTTT. It encodes CASSQAGNNQPQHF.

This clonotype was picked up many times. The chain is built from TRBV2 and TRBJ1-6; D unclear. The CDR3 length is 14 residues. Trimming removed 4 bases from V and 7 bases from J, with 11 bases in between. Per germline, CDR1 SNHLY and CDR2 FYNNEI. CDR3 amino acids: CASSADRLNSPLHF. The CDR3 DNA is TGTGCCAGCAGTGCGGACCGATTAAATTCACCCCTCCACTTT.

The chain couples TRBV7-2 to TRBJ2-1, with D tentatively TRBD2 (5 bases). The CDR3 covers 15 residues. The ends were cut back, 3 bases at V and 5 bases at J, with 14 bases in the middle. CDR1 and CDR2 from the germline V gene are SGHTA and FQGNSA. The CDR3 region is CASSFVSGQDNEQFF. CDR3 DNA sequence: TGTGCCAGCAGCTTTGTCAGCGGCCAAGACAATGAGCAGTTCTTC.